A single sample gave rise to the 21 T cell receptor beta chains below, sequenced in a study of metastatic and nonmetastatic thyroid tumors. Treatment of any kind had been given to no patient before thyroid surgery. TCRdb reprocessed the PCR reads using MiXCR. This table holds fewer than 100,000 clones, 15% found once. Sequencing was carried out using blood. The origin of the receptors is a female donor with papillary thyroid cancer or a benign thyroid nodule (not recorded which). Some clones in this sample may be carry-over from other donors' samples.

This clone appeared many times. The rearrangement uses TRBV12-3 or TRBV12-4 and TRBJ2-2; D is ambiguous. This CDR3 is 15 amino acids long. V was clipped by 0 bases and J by 8 bases, with 13 bases between them. Here the CDR3 DNA reads TGTGCCAGCAGTTTAGCGCTGAGTGAAGGGGGGGAGCTGTTTTTT. Its translation: CASSLALSEGGELFF.

This clone came up many times. The rearrangement uses TRBV27 and TRBJ1-6; D not certain. V was clipped by 6 bases and J by 1 base, with 10 bases between them. Germline assignment: CDR1 MNHEY and CDR2 SMNVEV (reference sequence). The CDR3 runs to 15 residues. The CDR3 protein is CASSLGWSYNSPLHF. As DNA, the CDR3 is TGTGCCAGCAGCCTCGGTTGGTCCTATAATTCACCCCTCCACTTT.

This clone occurred many times. The chain employs TRBV15 and TRBJ2-7; no clear D gene. V was cut by 3 bases and J by 1 base, with 22 bases left in between. Per germline, CDR1 LNHNV and CDR2 YYDKDF (reference sequence). The CDR3 is 18 residues long. CDR3 nucleotides: TGTGCCACCAGCAGCCGGAAAGGAGAAGTGGTCCCTTCCTACGAGCAGTACTTC. It yields the protein CATSSRKGEVVPSYEQYF. Using reference TRBV15 and TRBJ2-7 for the parts outside the CDR3, the full variable domain is DAMVIQNPRYQVTQFGKPVTLSCSQTLNHNVMYWYQQKSSQAPKLLFHYYDKDFNNEADTPDNFQSRRPNTSFCFLDIRSPGLGDTAMYLCATSSRKGEVVPSYEQYFGPGTRLTVT.

This clone was counted a single time. A much larger clone differs from this one at a single base, so this may be a read error. This chain links TRBV5-1 with TRBJ2-3; 8 bases align to TRBD1. The CDR3 has 14 amino acids. J was trimmed by 6 bases and V by 4 bases; bases with no gene match: 7. CDR1 is SGHRS, CDR2 YFSETQ, per germline. The CDR3 DNA is TGCGCCAGCAGCCCCAGGACAGGGTCCGATACGCAGTATTTT. Translation gives CASSPRTGSDTQYF.

This clone was found a few times. Given a much more abundant clone one base away, this may be a read error. The chain couples TRBV10-2 to TRBJ2-1; TRBD1 aligns across 9 bases. This CDR3 has 12 residues. CDR1 is WSHSY, CDR2 SAAADI, per germline. Germline trimming cut 4 bases from V and 16 bases from J; bases unmatched to any gene: 8. CDR3 nucleotides: TGCGCCAGCAGTGTGCCGGGACAGGGTCATTTCTTC. Translating it yields CASSVPGQGHFF.

This clone was seen only a few times. Since a much larger clone is just one base distant, this may be a read error. The genes are TRBV10-2 and TRBJ2-1; 7 bases align to TRBD1. CDR1 WSHSY and CDR2 SAAADI come from the germline V gene. CDR3 size: 13 residues. The CDR3 nucleotides are TGCGCAAGCCGGGACAGCTCCTACAATGAGCAGTTCTTC. Amino acid sequence: CASRDSSYNEQFF.

This clone was detected ten times or more. The CDR3 region has the DNA TGTGCCAGCAGCCAAGTGGGTAACGAGCAGTACTTC. This gives the protein CASSQVGNEQYF. V gene TRBV3-1 combines with J gene TRBJ2-7; D is undetermined. This CDR3 is 12 amino acids long. CDR1 is LGHDT and CDR2 is YNNKEL in the germline V gene (reference sequence). Trimming shortened V by 1 base and J by 5 bases, and 6 bases separated the two germline ends.

This clone appeared many times. This chain links TRBV12-5 with TRBJ1-1; TRBD1 might be the D (5 bases). V was trimmed by 1 base and J by 5 bases, leaving 5 bases between them. The CDR3 is 12 amino acids. CDR1 and CDR2 from the germline V gene are LGHNT and FRNRAP. The CDR3 DNA is TGTGCTAGTGGTTTGGGACAGACTGAAGCTTTCTTT. Its translation: CASGLGQTEAFF.

This clone was counted between two and nine times. Given a much more abundant clone one base away, this may be a read error. The rearrangement joins TRBV28 to TRBJ1-2; the D is unclear. V lost 0 bases and J lost 2, with 10 bases in between. The CDR3 has 15 residues. Germline values: CDR1 MDHEN, CDR2 SYDVKM. Here the CDR3 DNA reads TGTGCCAGCAGTTTATGGTGCGATAGCAACTATGGCTACACCTTC. Translated, it gives CASSLWCDSNYGYTF.

Many counts were recorded for this clone. The gene calls are TRBV28 and TRBJ2-2; 9 bases agree with TRBD2. CDR1 is MDHEN and CDR2 is SYDVKM in the germline V gene. This CDR3 spans 16 amino acids. Germline trimming cut 6 bases from V and 9 bases from J; bases unmatched to any gene: 14. CDR3 bases: TGTGCCAGCAGCCAGAGACCGGGACTAGCTGTACGGGAGCTGTTTTTT. Amino acid sequence: CASSQRPGLAVRELFF. The entire variable domain, with the rest obtained from reference TRBV28 and TRBJ2-2, is as follows: DVKVTQSSRYLVKRTGEKVFLECVQDMDHENMFWYRQDPGLGLRLIYFSYDVKMKEKGDIPEGYSVSREKKERFSLILESASTNQTSMYLCASSQRPGLAVRELFFGEGSRLTVL.

This clone was observed at least ten times. V usage is TRBV7-3 and J usage is TRBJ2-1; D ambiguous. The V end lost 3 bases, the J end lost 9 bases, and 15 bases lay between the germline ends. The CDR3 runs to 14 residues. Germline V gene lookup returns CDR1 SGHTA and CDR2 FQGTGA. The CDR3 region is CASSLEPISPEQFF. Written as DNA, the CDR3 is TGTGCCAGCAGCTTGGAACCTATTTCGCCTGAGCAGTTCTTC.

There are many counts of this clone. The chain employs TRBV20-1 and TRBJ1-1; possibly TRBD1 for D (5 bases). Germline CDR1 DFQATT, CDR2 SNEGSKA (reference sequence). The CDR3 sequence is 10 residues long. Here the CDR3 reads CSFYEGPAFF. The CDR3, as DNA: TGCAGCTTCTATGAGGGGCCGGCTTTCTTT.

As concerns this clone: One end of the junction does not line up with germline, which may come from a read error. The CDR3 coding sequence is TGTGCCAGCAGGTCCGGGACAGCGACACTACTTACCGGGGAGCCGTTTTTT. Encoded protein: CASRSGTATLLTGEPFF. V and J are TRBV6-2 or TRBV6-3 and TRBJ2-2; 7 bases line up with TRBD1. There are 17 residues in the CDR3. Germline assignment: CDR1 MNHEY and CDR2 SVGEGT.

This chain links TRBV12-3 or TRBV12-4 with TRBJ2-7, with a tentative D call TRBD1 (5 bases). The ends were cut back, 5 bases at V and 3 bases at J, with 14 bases in the middle. This CDR3 is built from 14 residues. CDR3 bases: TGTGCCAGCAGTCGCAGGGTTCGGAACTACGAGCAGTACTTC. Its translation: CASSRRVRNYEQYF.

Concerning this clone itself: A much larger clone differs by one base, so this may be a read error. The chain uses TRBV7-2 and TRBJ2-1; tentative D call: TRBD2 (6 bases). The CDR3 sequence is 13 residues long. Germline CDR1 is SGHTA and CDR2 is FQGNSA. This CDR3 is CASKFQGGNEQSF. CDR3 bases: TGTGCCAGCAAGTTCCAGGGCGGGAATGAGCAGTCCTTC. Full variable domain (remainder filled in from reference TRBV7-2 and TRBJ2-1): GAGVSQSPSNKVTEKGKDVELRCDPISGHTALYWYRQSLGQGLEFLIYFQGNSAPDKSGLPSDRFSAERTGGSVSTLTIQRTQQEDSAVYLCASKFQGGNEQSFGPGTRLTVL.

This clone was observed many times. The chain joins TRBV7-9 to TRBJ1-1; D perhaps matches TRBD1 (5 bases). V was cut by 1 base and J by 0 bases, with 9 bases left in between. Germline CDR1 and CDR2: SEHNR and FQNEAQ (reference sequence). The CDR3 extends over 15 amino acids. The CDR3, as DNA: TGTGCCAGCAGCTTAGACGACAGCCTGAACACTGAAGCTTTCTTT. It translates to CASSLDDSLNTEAFF.

This clone was found many times. The chain uses TRBV6-1 and TRBJ1-2; TRBD1 matches 7 bases. The CDR3 has 12 amino acids. With 5 bases clipped from V and 7 bases from J, the junction kept 4 bases outside the gene matches. CDR1 is MNHNS and CDR2 is SASEGT in the germline V gene. This CDR3 reads CASSYSGGGYTF. CDR3 DNA sequence: TGTGCCAGCAGTTATTCAGGGGGTGGCTACACCTTC.

Ten or more counts support this clone. This chain joins TRBV18 and TRBJ1-5; D remains unclear. Germline V CDR1 and CDR2: KGHSH, LQKENI. V gave up 3 bases and J gave up 4 bases, with 16 bases separating them. The CDR3 is 16 amino acids. The CDR3, as DNA: TGTGCCAGCTCACCTCCCCCAGGAGGGAGAAATCAGCCCCAGCATTTT. Residues: CASSPPPGGRNQPQHF.

As regards this clone: A read error is possible here, since a much larger clone lies one base away. The chain combines TRBV5-4 with TRBJ2-3; 10 bases are shared with TRBD2. The CDR3 is made up of 19 amino acids. Germline V CDR1 and CDR2: SGHNT, YYREEE (reference sequence). V lost 0 bases to trimming and J lost 8 bases; unmatched junction nucleotides: 18. CDR3 DNA: TGTGCCAGCAGCTTGGACGATCTAGCGGGGGTCCGGGGGCTGTCTACGCAGTATTTT. It codes for CASSLDDLAGVRGLSTQYF. The variable domain in full, completed from reference TRBV5-4 and TRBJ2-3, reads ETGVTQSPTHLIKTRGQQVTLRCSSQSGHNTVSWYQQALGQGPQFIFQYYREEENGRGNFPPRFSGLQFPNYSSELNVNALELDDSALYLCASSLDDLAGVRGLSTQYFGPGTRLTVL.

This clone was observed at least ten times. The chain carries TRBV16 and TRBJ1-2; weak D call: TRBD1 (6 bases). The CDR3 totals 15 residues. Germline values: CDR1 KGHSY, CDR2 FQNENV. V gave up 4 bases and J gave up 10 bases, with 22 bases separating them. CDR3: CASSPHKAGVVSYTF. The CDR3 DNA is TGTGCCAGCAGCCCACACAAGGCAGGGGTGGTCTCCTACACCTTC.

In its sample, this clone was seen many times. A much bigger clone sits one base away, suggesting this may be a read error. The conserved closing phenylalanine or tryptophan is absent in this CDR3, likely reflecting a read error. As DNA, the CDR3 is TGTGCCAGCAGAAACATGGGGAGCTCCTACGAGCAGTACCTC. Encoded protein: CASRNMGSSYEQYL. This chain joins TRBV2 and TRBJ2-7; maybe TRBD2 (5 bases). The CDR3 sequence is 14 residues long. Per the germline V gene, CDR1 is SNHLY and CDR2 is FYNNEI. V gave up 6 bases and J gave up 0 bases, with 12 bases separating them.